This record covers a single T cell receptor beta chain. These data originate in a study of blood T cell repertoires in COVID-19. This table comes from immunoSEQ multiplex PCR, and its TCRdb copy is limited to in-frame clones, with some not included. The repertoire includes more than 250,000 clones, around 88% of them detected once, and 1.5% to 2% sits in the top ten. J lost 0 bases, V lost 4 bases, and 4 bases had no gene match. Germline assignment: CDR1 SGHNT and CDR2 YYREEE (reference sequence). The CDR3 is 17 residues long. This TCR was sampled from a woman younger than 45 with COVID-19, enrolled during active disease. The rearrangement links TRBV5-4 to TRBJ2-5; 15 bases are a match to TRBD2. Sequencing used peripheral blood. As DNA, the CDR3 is TGTGCCAGCAGCCAGGGACTAGCGGGGGGCTACCAAGAGACCCAGTACTTC. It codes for CASSQGLAGGYQETQYF.